The rows below give T cell receptor beta chains drawn from one sample of a study of shared clonotypes between healthy human individuals. Sequencing was performed with immunoSEQ multiplex PCR; in TCRdb, only in-frame clones are kept and a portion is missing. The sample contains about 2.3 million clones, around 90% of which appear only once. Source material: naive CD4+ T cells from PBMCs. Source of these receptors: a man aged 18-30 years in good health. Some clones in this sample may be carry-over from other donors' samples. The CDR3 runs from the conserved cysteine through the conserved F or W. A D gene is named only where the DNA matches it firmly. Clone sizes are given selectively: once, few, many, or a class where the clone is expanded.

d_call j_call v_call clone_size cdr3_aa cdr3_nt
- TRBJ1-3 TRBV19 - CASSTPQTGTIYF TGTGCCAGTAGTACACCCCAGACCGGGACCATATATTTT
- TRBJ2-1 TRBV4-1 - CASSQRFAQSSYNEQFF TGCGCCAGCAGCCAACGATTCGCCCAGAGCTCCTACAATGAGCAGTTCTTC
TRBD1 TRBJ1-2 TRBV9 - CASSQLVGTAHYGYTF TGTGCCAGCAGCCAACTTGTTGGGACAGCTCACTATGGCTACACCTTC
TRBD1 TRBJ1-2 TRBV28 once CASSSPTGERGYTF TGTGCCAGCAGTTCCCCTACAGGGGAGCGGGGCTACACCTTC
- TRBJ2-7 TRBV5-4 - CASSRRGPGAGEQYF TGCGCCAGCAGCCGACGCGGGCCGGGAGCTGGCGAGCAGTACTTC
TRBD2 TRBJ2-5 TRBV5-1 - CASSLAWPAGAQTQYF TGCGCCAGCAGCTTGGCCTGGCCAGCGGGAGCGCAGACCCAGTACTTC
TRBD2 TRBJ2-1 TRBV19 once CASTSGTSGTHSYNEQFF TGTGCCAGTACTTCCGGGACTAGCGGGACCCACTCCTACAATGAGCAGTTCTTC
- TRBJ1-2 TRBV30 few CAFPRYIGGYTF TGTGCCTTCCCGAGGTACATCGGGGGCTACACCTTC
- TRBJ1-4 TRBV10-3 - CAAGAGMGEKLFF TGTGCCGCCGGGGCGGGGATGGGTGAAAAACTGTTTTTT
TRBD1 TRBJ1-2 TRBV7-8 - CASSPDDRGLGGYTF TGTGCCAGCAGCCCTGACGACAGGGGGCTAGGGGGCTACACCTTC
- TRBJ1-5 TRBV18 once CASSPFGNQPQHF TGTGCCAGCTCACCGTTCGGAAATCAGCCCCAGCATTTT
- TRBJ2-1 TRBV7-9 - CASSPRTSSSYNEQFF TGTGCCAGCAGCCCCAGGACAAGTAGCTCCTACAATGAGCAGTTCTTC
TRBD1 TRBJ2-1 TRBV5-1 - CASSLQGEFGEQFF TGCGCCAGCAGCTTGCAGGGGGAGTTCGGTGAGCAGTTCTTC
TRBD1 TRBJ1-2 TRBV28 - CASSDRGYYGYTF TGTGCCAGCAGTGACAGGGGCTACTATGGCTACACCTTC
- TRBJ1-1 TRBV28 - CASNTRGAEAFF TGTGCCAGCAATACCAGGGGAGCTGAAGCTTTCTTT
TRBD1 TRBJ2-7 TRBV27 - CASSFQGAGYEQYF TGTGCCAGCAGTTTTCAGGGGGCTGGGTACGAGCAGTACTTC
TRBD2 TRBJ2-3 TRBV7-2 once CASSRGAGESDTQYF TGTGCCAGCAGTCGGGGCGCGGGAGAGTCAGATACGCAGTATTTT
TRBD1 TRBJ2-3 TRBV11-3 - CASALRTGGTDTQYF TGTGCCAGCGCCCTGAGGACAGGGGGCACAGATACGCAGTATTTT
- TRBJ2-7 TRBV7-9 few CASSINGRVQYF TGTGCCAGCAGCATAAACGGACGGGTGCAGTACTTC
- TRBJ1-2 TRBV6-1 - CASSETGGGYTF TGTGCCAGCAGTGAAACCGGTGGGGGCTACACCTTC
- TRBJ1-5 TRBV5-5 - CASSLGTLGYSNQPQHF TGTGCCAGCAGCTTGGGGACCCTCGGTTATAGCAATCAGCCCCAGCATTTT
- TRBJ1-2 TRBV7-2 - CASSSGWGGYTF TGTGCCAGCAGCTCAGGGTGGGGTGGCTACACCTTC
TRBD1 TRBJ1-1 TRBV28 - CASSSPGTVRTEAFF TGTGCCAGCAGTTCGCCCGGGACAGTAAGGACTGAAGCTTTCTTT
- TRBJ2-7 TRBV7-9 - CASSLAPGVNEQYF TGTGCCAGCAGCTTAGCGCCGGGAGTAAACGAGCAGTACTTC
- TRBJ2-1 TRBV18 - CASSPPQEWRDEQFF TGTGCCAGCTCACCACCGCAGGAGTGGCGCGATGAGCAGTTCTTC
- TRBJ2-7 TRBV29-1 - CSVEGRGQGDEQYF TGCAGCGTTGAAGGCCGGGGGCAGGGCGACGAGCAGTACTTC
TRBD2 TRBJ2-2 TRBV5-1 - CASSVTSGTGTGELFF TGCGCCAGCAGCGTCACTAGCGGGACGGGCACCGGGGAGCTGTTTTTT
TRBD2 TRBJ2-3 TRBV7-2 - CASSLGGLATDTQYF TGTGCCAGCAGCTTAGGTGGACTAGCTACAGATACGCAGTATTTT
TRBD2 TRBJ2-5 TRBV5-1 - CASSTPSSGSLRETQYF TGCGCCAGCAGTACCCCTTCTAGCGGGAGTTTACGGGAGACCCAGTACTTC
- TRBJ2-3 TRBV7-9 - CASSLWGITDTQYF TGTGCCAGCAGCTTATGGGGGATCACAGATACGCAGTATTTT
- TRBJ2-6 TRBV28 - CASLGTGQSAGANVLTF TGTGCCAGCCTGGGAACGGGGCAATCGGCTGGGGCCAACGTCCTGACTTTC
- TRBJ2-3 TRBV7-9 - CASSPGTGSTDTQYF TGTGCCAGCAGCCCCGGGACGGGGAGCACAGATACGCAGTATTTT
- TRBJ1-2 TRBV27 - CASSPRGYGYTF TGTGCCAGCAGTCCCAGGGGATATGGCTACACCTTC
- TRBJ1-5 TRBV28 - CASLMTWDNQPQHF TGTGCCAGCTTGATGACCTGGGATAATCAGCCCCAGCATTTT
TRBD1 TRBJ1-2 TRBV14 - CASSLPGTENYGYTF TGTGCCAGCAGCCTGCCCGGGACAGAGAACTATGGCTACACCTTC
- TRBJ1-1 TRBV19 - CASSTYSQTENTEAFF TGTGCCAGTAGTACCTACTCCCAGACAGAGAACACTGAAGCTTTCTTT
- TRBJ1-1 TRBV2 - CASSVGSSALF TGTGCCAGCAGTGTAGGGTCCTCGGCGCTCTTT
TRBD1 TRBJ1-5 TRBV4-1 - CASSPWTGKFNQPQHF TGCGCCAGCAGCCCTTGGACAGGGAAATTTAATCAGCCCCAGCATTTT
- TRBJ2-3 TRBV27 - CASSLSGQSTDTQYF TGTGCCAGCAGTTTATCAGGGCAGAGCACAGATACGCAGTATTTT
- TRBJ2-5 TRBV6-5 - CASNQGGGETQYF TGTGCCAGCAACCAGGGGGGGGGAGAGACCCAGTACTTC